The 15 T cell receptor beta chains below were found in one sample sequenced in a study of cytotoxic CD8 clonotypes in ibrutinib-treated CLL. Only in-frame clones appear in the TCRdb table, and some are missing; sequencing was by immunoSEQ multiplex PCR. This sample carries approximately 70,000 clones, 90% of them seen once, and the ten largest clones take 3% to 3.5%. The input for sequencing was PBMCs, taken after 12 months of ibrutinib treatment. All receptors derive from a human donor with chronic lymphocytic leukemia.

This clone was observed a few times. The J gene is TRBJ1-3, the V gene TRBV9; D is uncertain. The CDR3 covers 16 residues. V gave up 4 bases and J gave up 1 base, with 15 bases separating them. Germline V CDR1 and CDR2: SGDLS, YYNGEE. CDR3 sequence reads: CASSPSIDRSGNTIYF. CDR3 nucleotide sequence: TGTGCCAGCAGCCCTTCGATCGACCGGTCTGGAAACACCATATATTTT.

This clone was detected once. The chain joins TRBV19 to TRBJ1-1, with no clear D. The CDR3 runs 13 residues. V shed 7 bases and J shed 3 bases, with 12 bases lying between them. Germline V CDR1 and CDR2: LNHDA, SQIVND (reference sequence). CDR3 sequence reads: CASTNTRDTEAFF. The CDR3 bases are TGTGCCAGTACTAATACCCGGGACACTGAAGCTTTCTTT.

This sequence joins TRBV7-2 and TRBJ2-3; no definite D call. V was pared by 5 bases and J by 4 bases, with 22 bases between. The germline V gene has CDR1 SGHTA and CDR2 FQGNSA. The CDR3 covers 17 residues. The CDR3 reads CASSPVAGQVRSDTQYF. The CDR3, as DNA: TGTGCCAGCAGCCCAGTTGCCGGGCAGGTGCGTTCAGATACGCAGTATTTT.

The gene calls are TRBV4-1 and TRBJ1-2; D might be TRBD1 (6 bases). The V end was cut by 4 bases, the J end by 3 bases, with 12 bases between. This CDR3 has 14 amino acids. Per the germline V gene, CDR1 is MGHRA and CDR2 is YSYEKL. Here the CDR3 reads CASSPAGEDYGYTF. The CDR3 DNA sequence: TGCGCCAGCAGCCCGGCAGGGGAGGACTATGGCTACACCTTC.

V usage is TRBV14 and J usage is TRBJ2-5; 11 positions agree with TRBD2. V shed 3 bases and J 1 base; nucleotides not matched to a gene: 10. The CDR3 extends over 18 amino acids. Germline V CDR1 and CDR2: SGHDN, FVKESK. The DNA for the CDR3 is TGTGCCAGCAGCCAGAGGCTCCCGGGACTAGCGGCCCAAGAGACCCAGTACTTC. Protein product: CASSQRLPGLAAQETQYF.

This clone was detected only once. The J gene is TRBJ2-7, the V gene TRBV6-1; 7 bases align to TRBD1. V shed 6 bases, J shed 2 bases, and the junction held 10 bases outside the gene matches. CDR3 length: 15 residues. Germline values: CDR1 MNHNS, CDR2 SASEGT. The CDR3 coding sequence is TGTGCCAGCAGACTTGCCGGGACAGTGACCTACGAGCAGTACTTC. This sequence encodes CASRLAGTVTYEQYF.

The chain links TRBV4-2 to TRBJ1-2; TRBD1 is a possible D gene (6 bases). V lost 0 bases to trimming and J lost 4 bases, with 21 bases between them. CDR3 length: 18 amino acids. The germline gives CDR1 LGHNA, CDR2 YNFKEQ. In DNA form, the CDR3 reads TGTGCCAGCAGCCAAGATGCGGACAGCCCCCGCCGTCCCTATGGCTACACCTTC. Encoded protein: CASSQDADSPRRPYGYTF.

The chain recombines TRBV21-1 with TRBJ1-5. TRBV21-1 is flagged as a pseudogene. This CDR3 is 13 amino acids long. CDR3 in DNA: TGTGCCAGCAGCAAAGAGGAGAATCAGCCCCAGCATTTT. Protein: CASSKEENQPQHF.

The chain links TRBV7-6 to TRBJ1-5; 8 bases align to TRBD1. This CDR3 contains 16 residues. Trimming removed 5 bases from V and 5 bases from J; junction bases left unmatched: 11. Germline CDR1 and CDR2: SGHVS and FNYEAQ. The CDR3 region has the DNA TGTGCCAGCAGCCCCGAACGACAGGGGCCTGATCAGCCCCAGCATTTT. It encodes CASSPERQGPDQPQHF.

The chain combines TRBV6-5 with TRBJ1-5; 10 nucleotides agree with TRBD1. Losses at the gene ends were 5 bases for V and 6 bases for J; bases not matched to a gene: 7. This CDR3 has 15 amino acids. CDR1 and CDR2 (germline): MNHEY, SVGAGI. CDR3 sequence reads: CASSTRDRGFQPQHF. The CDR3 DNA follows: TGTGCCAGCAGTACCCGGGACAGGGGATTTCAGCCCCAGCATTTT.

This chain joins TRBV15 and TRBJ2-1, with D perhaps being TRBD1 or TRBD2 (6 bases each). The CDR3 loop spans 16 amino acids. Trimming cost V 0 bases and J 10 bases, with 19 bases left between them. CDR1 is LNHNV and CDR2 is YYDKDF in the germline V gene (reference sequence). CDR3 region: CATSRDWGANSPEQFF. The CDR3 region has the DNA TGTGCCACCAGCAGAGATTGGGGGGCAAACTCGCCGGAGCAGTTCTTC.

V gene TRBV7-2 combines with J gene TRBJ1-1; D unclear. From germline, CDR1 is SGHTA and CDR2 FQGNSA. V was pared by 1 base and J by 0 bases, with 6 bases between. This CDR3 is 14 amino acids long. CDR3 coding DNA: TGTGCCAGCAGCTTAGTAGCCATGAACACTGAAGCTTTCTTT. Translating gives CASSLVAMNTEAFF.

About this clone itself: This sample includes further DNA sequences coding for the same CDR3. The chain joins TRBV19 to TRBJ2-7, with 11 positions matching TRBD2. The germline V gene encodes CDR1 LNHDA and CDR2 SQIVND (reference sequence). CDR3 length equals 14 residues. V dropped 6 bases and J dropped 1; count of bases not matched to a gene: 2. CDR3 in amino acids: CASRRLAGSYEQYF. The CDR3 coding sequence is TGTGCCAGTAGGAGACTAGCGGGATCCTACGAGCAGTACTTC.

This chain uses TRBV13 with TRBJ2-3, with 10 bases matching TRBD2. Germline values: CDR1 PRHDT, CDR2 FYEKMQ (reference sequence). This CDR3 spans 16 amino acids. The junction had 3 bases not matched to a gene; V was cut back by 2 bases and J by 1 base. The CDR3 sequence is CASSLSAGGGTDTQYF. The DNA for the CDR3 is TGTGCCAGCAGCTTATCAGCGGGAGGGGGCACAGATACGCAGTATTTT.

The gene calls are TRBV9 and TRBJ2-1; TRBD1 might be the D (6 bases). The CDR3 runs to 15 residues. Looked up from germline, CDR1 is SGDLS and CDR2 is YYNGEE. V lost 1 base, J lost 1 base, and 9 bases lay in between. CDR3 bases: TGTGCCAGCAGCGTACTAGGGGGTTCCTACAATGAGCAGTTCTTC. Protein product: CASSVLGGSYNEQFF. Looking up the rest from reference TRBV9 and TRBJ2-1 gives the full variable domain: DSGVTQTPKHLITATGQRVTLRCSPRSGDLSVYWYQQSLDQGLQFLIQYYNGEERAKGNILERFSAQQFPDLHSELNLSSLELGDSALYFCASSVLGGSYNEQFFGPGTRLTVL.